This paragraph covers one T cell receptor (beta chain) sequence. Measured with immunoSEQ multiplex PCR; TCRdb has only the in-frame clones, and not every one. The table lists roughly 60,000 clones, about 83% of them singletons, with about 25% in the top ten. These data belong to a study of blood T cell repertoires in COVID-19. The length of the CDR3 is 17 residues. V dropped 2 bases and J dropped 4; count of bases not matched to a gene: 14. Germline CDR1 is GTSNPN and CDR2 is SVGIG (reference sequence). This chain links TRBV30 with TRBJ2-7, with TRBD2 matching over 10 bases. This clonotype was obtained from a human donor in a cohort sampled during active COVID-19. Sequenced material: peripheral blood. As DNA, the CDR3 is TGTGCCTGGAGTATCGGTGTAGGGCTAGCGGGAGAATACGAGCAGTACTTC. Translated: CAWSIGVGLAGEYEQYF.